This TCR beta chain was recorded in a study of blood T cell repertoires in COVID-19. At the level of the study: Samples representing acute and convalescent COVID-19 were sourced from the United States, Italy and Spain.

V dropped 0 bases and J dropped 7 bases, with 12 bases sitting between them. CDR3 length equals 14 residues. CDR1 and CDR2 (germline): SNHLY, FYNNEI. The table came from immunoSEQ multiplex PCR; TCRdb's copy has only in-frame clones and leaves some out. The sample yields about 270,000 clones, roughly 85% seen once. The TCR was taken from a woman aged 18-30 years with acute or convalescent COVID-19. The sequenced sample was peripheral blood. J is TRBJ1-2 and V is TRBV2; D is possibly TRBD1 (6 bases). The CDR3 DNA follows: TGTGCCAGCAGTGAAGCCCCAGGGGCGGGTGGCTACACCTTC. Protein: CASSEAPGAGGYTF.